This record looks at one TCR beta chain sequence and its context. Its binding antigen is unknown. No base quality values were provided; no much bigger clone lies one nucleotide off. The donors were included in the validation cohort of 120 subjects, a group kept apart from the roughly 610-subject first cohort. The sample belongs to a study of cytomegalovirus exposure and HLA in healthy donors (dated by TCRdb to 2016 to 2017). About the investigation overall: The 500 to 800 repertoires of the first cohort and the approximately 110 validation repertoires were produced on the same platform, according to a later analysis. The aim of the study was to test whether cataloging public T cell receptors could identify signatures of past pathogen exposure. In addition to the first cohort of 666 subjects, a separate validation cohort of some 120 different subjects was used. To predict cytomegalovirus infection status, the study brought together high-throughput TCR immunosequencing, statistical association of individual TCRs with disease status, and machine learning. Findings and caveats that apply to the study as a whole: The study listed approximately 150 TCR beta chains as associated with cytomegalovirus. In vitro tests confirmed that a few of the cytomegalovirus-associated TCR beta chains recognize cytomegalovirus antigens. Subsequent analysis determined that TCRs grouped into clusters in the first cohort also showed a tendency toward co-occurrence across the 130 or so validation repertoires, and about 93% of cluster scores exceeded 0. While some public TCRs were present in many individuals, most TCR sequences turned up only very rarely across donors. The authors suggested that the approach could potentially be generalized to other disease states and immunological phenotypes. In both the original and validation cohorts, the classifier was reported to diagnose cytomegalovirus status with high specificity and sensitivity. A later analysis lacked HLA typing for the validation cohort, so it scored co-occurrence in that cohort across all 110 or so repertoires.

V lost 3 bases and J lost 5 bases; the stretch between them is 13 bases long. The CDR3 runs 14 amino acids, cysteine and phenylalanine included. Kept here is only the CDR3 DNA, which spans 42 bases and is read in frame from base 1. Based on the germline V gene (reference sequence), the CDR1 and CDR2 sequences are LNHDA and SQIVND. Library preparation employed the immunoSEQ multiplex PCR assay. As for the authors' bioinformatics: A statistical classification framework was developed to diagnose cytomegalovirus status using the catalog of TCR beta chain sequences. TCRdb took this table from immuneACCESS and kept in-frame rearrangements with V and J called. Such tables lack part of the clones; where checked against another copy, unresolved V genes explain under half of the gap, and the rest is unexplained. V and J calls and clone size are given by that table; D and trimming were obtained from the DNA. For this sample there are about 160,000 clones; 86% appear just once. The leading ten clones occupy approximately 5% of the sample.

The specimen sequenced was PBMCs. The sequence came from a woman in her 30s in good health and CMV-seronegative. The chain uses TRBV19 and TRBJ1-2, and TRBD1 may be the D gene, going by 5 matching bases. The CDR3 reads CASSMGTAPYGYTF. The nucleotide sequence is TGTGCCAGTAGTATGGGGACTGCCCCATATGGCTACACCTTC.